Detailed here is one TCR beta chain. The assay was immunoSEQ multiplex PCR, and TCRdb's table has in-frame clones only and misses some. The table records around 250,000 clones, approximately 85% of them present only once. Those who participated ranged in age from about 18 to 89 years and resided in 20 to 25 US areas. Self-reported history from a screening survey and questionnaire set each donor's cohort. The recovered donors of Cohort 3 showed two negative PCRs, clearance, or symptom resolution. The sample belongs to a study of blood T cell repertoires in COVID-19. Study overall: COVID-19 samples collected from the United States, Italy and Spain covered acute and convalescent phases.

The V and J ends lost 4 bases and 0 bases, in that order; junction bases with no gene match: 10. Germline V lookup: CDR1 SGDLS, CDR2 YYNGEE. This CDR3 spans 17 amino acids. The sequencing input was PBMCs or T cells enriched from blood (not recorded which). The TCR comes from a woman in her forties or fifties who had recovered from COVID-19. The gene calls are TRBV9 and TRBJ2-1, with TRBD1 matching over 7 bases. CDR3 in amino acids: CASSSPHRGISYNEQFF. Here the CDR3 DNA reads TGTGCCAGCAGCTCCCCTCACAGGGGTATCTCCTACAATGAGCAGTTCTTC.